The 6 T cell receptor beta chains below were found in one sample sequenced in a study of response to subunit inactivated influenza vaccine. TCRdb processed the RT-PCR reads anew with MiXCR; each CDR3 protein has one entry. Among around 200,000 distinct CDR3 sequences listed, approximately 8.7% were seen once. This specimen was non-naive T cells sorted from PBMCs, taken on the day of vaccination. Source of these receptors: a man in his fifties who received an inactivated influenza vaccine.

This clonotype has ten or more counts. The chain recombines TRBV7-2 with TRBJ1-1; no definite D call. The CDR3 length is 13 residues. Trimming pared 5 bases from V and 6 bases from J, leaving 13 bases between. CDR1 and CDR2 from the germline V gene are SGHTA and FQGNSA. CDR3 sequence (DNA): TGTGCCAGCAGCCTGGGGAGGGTCGCTGAAGCTTTCTTT. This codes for CASSLGRVAEAFF.

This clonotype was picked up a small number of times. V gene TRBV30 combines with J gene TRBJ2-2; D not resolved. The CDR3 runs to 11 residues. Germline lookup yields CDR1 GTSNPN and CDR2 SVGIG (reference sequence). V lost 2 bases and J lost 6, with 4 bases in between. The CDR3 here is CAWSTAGELFF. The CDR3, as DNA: TGTGCCTGGAGTACGGCCGGGGAGCTGTTTTTT.

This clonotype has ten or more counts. The chain's CDR3 is CASSLETGGYNEQFF. The CDR3 bases are TGCGCCAGCAGCTTGGAGACAGGGGGTTACAATGAGCAGTTCTTC. The chain uses TRBV5-1 and TRBJ2-1, with TRBD1 matching 9 bases. V was pared by 0 bases and J by 4 bases, with 2 bases of the junction left unmatched. Germline CDR1 SGHRS, CDR2 YFSETQ. This CDR3 has 15 amino acids.

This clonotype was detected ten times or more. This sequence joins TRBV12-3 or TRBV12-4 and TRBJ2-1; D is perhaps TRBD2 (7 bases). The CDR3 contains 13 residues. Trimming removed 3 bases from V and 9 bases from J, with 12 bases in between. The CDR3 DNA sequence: TGTGCCAGCAGTTTGCAAGGGGGGGGTGAGCAGTTCTTC. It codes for CASSLQGGGEQFF.

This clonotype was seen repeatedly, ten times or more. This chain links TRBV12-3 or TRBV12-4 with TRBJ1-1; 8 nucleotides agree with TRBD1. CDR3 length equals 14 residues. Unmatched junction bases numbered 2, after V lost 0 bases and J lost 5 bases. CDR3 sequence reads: CASSLADRVTEAFF. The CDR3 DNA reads TGTGCCAGCAGTTTAGCGGACAGGGTTACTGAAGCTTTCTTT.

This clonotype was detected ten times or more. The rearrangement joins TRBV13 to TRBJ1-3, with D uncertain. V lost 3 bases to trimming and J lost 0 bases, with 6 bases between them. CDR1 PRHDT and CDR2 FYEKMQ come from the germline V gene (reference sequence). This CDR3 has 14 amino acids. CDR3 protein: CASSFSSSGNTIYF. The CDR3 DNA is TGTGCCAGCAGCTTCTCGAGCTCTGGAAACACCATATATTTT.